Listed below are T cell receptor beta chains from one sample, sequenced in a study of vaccination effects on CD4 cells after COVID-19. No cognate antigen is known for these TCRs. This table comes from immunoSEQ multiplex PCR, and its TCRdb copy is limited to in-frame clones, with some not included. The repertoire holds 40,000 or so clones, with 60% to 75% as singletons. The material sequenced was CD4+ T cells from PBMCs cultured without peptide, taken after COVID-19 vaccination. These receptors all come from a human donor who received a COVID-19 vaccine. The CDR3 runs from the conserved cysteine through the conserved F or W.

cdr3_aa: CASSDSGRVPETQYF; v_call: TRBV5-1; j_call: TRBJ2-5
cdr3_aa: CASTHPDRVGHGYTF; v_call: TRBV6-5; j_call: TRBJ1-2
cdr3_aa: CATSDLLVNEQFF; v_call: TRBV24-1; j_call: TRBJ2-1
cdr3_aa: CASSLEGQLNEKLFF; v_call: TRBV5-5; j_call: TRBJ1-4
cdr3_aa: CAISEGQGGMNTEAFF; v_call: TRBV10-3; j_call: TRBJ1-1
cdr3_aa: CASSLRETHTGELFF; v_call: TRBV11-2; j_call: TRBJ2-2
cdr3_aa: CASSLVGTDYSPLHF; v_call: TRBV7-6; j_call: TRBJ1-6
cdr3_aa: CASSVAGPNYNEQFF; v_call: TRBV2; j_call: TRBJ2-1
cdr3_aa: CAVAGTGRNEQFF; v_call: TRBV10-3; j_call: TRBJ2-1
cdr3_aa: CASSVPGQGASF; v_call: TRBV9; j_call: TRBJ1-2
cdr3_aa: CASGRTGDNEQFF; v_call: TRBV3-1/TRBV3-2; j_call: TRBJ2-1
cdr3_aa: CASSQGRGRATQYF; v_call: TRBV3-1/TRBV3-2; j_call: TRBJ2-3
cdr3_aa: CASSPGQGIYEQYF; v_call: TRBV5-1; j_call: TRBJ2-7
cdr3_aa: CASSLVATGGIVTQYF; v_call: TRBV11-2; j_call: TRBJ2-5
cdr3_aa: CASSLGAFEYEQYF; v_call: TRBV5-1; j_call: TRBJ2-7
cdr3_aa: CASSEGSSGITDTQYF; v_call: TRBV25-1; j_call: TRBJ2-3
cdr3_aa: CASSLAVGAGVFSPLHF; v_call: TRBV5-5; j_call: TRBJ1-6
cdr3_aa: CASGGGGRISGNTIYF; v_call: TRBV10-2; j_call: TRBJ1-3
cdr3_aa: CASTTVGETPYNEQFF; v_call: TRBV19; j_call: TRBJ2-1
cdr3_aa: CASSSRTVSTNEKLFF; v_call: TRBV27; j_call: TRBJ1-4
cdr3_aa: CAIGRGPRQGSIYGYTF; v_call: TRBV10-3; j_call: TRBJ1-2
cdr3_aa: CASSSQGAGTGELFF; v_call: TRBV5-1; j_call: TRBJ2-2
cdr3_aa: CASSPLRGGNEQFF; v_call: TRBV6-4; j_call: TRBJ2-1
cdr3_aa: CASRGTDGNTIYF; v_call: TRBV7-9; j_call: TRBJ1-3
cdr3_aa: CASSHSLLAGDGELFF; v_call: TRBV3-1/TRBV3-2; j_call: TRBJ2-2
cdr3_aa: CASSEWYSPMNF; v_call: TRBV2; j_call: TRBJ1-5
cdr3_aa: CASSSSGQGAQEQFF; v_call: TRBV13; j_call: TRBJ2-1
cdr3_aa: CSVLRGGRTDTQYF; v_call: TRBV29-1; j_call: TRBJ2-3